The 31 T cell receptor beta chains below come from one sample, sequenced in a study of T cells in Graves' hyperthyroidism and ophthalmopathy. It was RNA transcripts that yielded the amplified TCR beta CDR3 regions. The TCR CDR3 first-round RT-PCR relied on the HTBI primer set. One entry per CDR3 protein results from TCRdb running MiXCR on the multiplex PCR reads. The top ten clones hold 5.8% of a sample with about 580,000 distinct CDR3 sequences, over 11% of them seen once. Sequencing used blood. The receptors come from a woman aged 25-40 years with Graves' hyperthyroidism that later progressed to Graves' ophthalmopathy.

This clonotype was observed a few times. The chain combines TRBV30 with TRBJ2-1; TRBD1 matches at 7 bases. CDR1 and CDR2 (germline): GTSNPN, SVGIG (reference sequence). V was pared by 6 bases and J by 0 bases, with 5 bases of the junction left unmatched. CDR3 length: 14 amino acids. The CDR3 reads CACLQGSSYNEQFF. The CDR3 region has the DNA TGTGCCTGTTTACAGGGGAGCTCCTACAATGAGCAGTTCTTC.

This clonotype has a handful of counts. The V gene is TRBV18, the J gene TRBJ2-2; a possible D gene is TRBD2 (6 bases). The CDR3 totals 16 residues. Per the germline V gene, CDR1 is KGHSH and CDR2 is LQKENI. Trimming removed 2 bases from V and 6 bases from J, with 16 bases in between. The CDR3 loop is CASSPTRTGGAGELFF. Here the CDR3 DNA reads TGTGCCAGCTCACCAACGCGGACTGGCGGGGCCGGGGAGCTGTTTTTT.

This clonotype occurred once. This chain joins TRBV20-1 and TRBJ2-5, with a tentative D call TRBD2 (5 bases). CDR1 is DFQATT, CDR2 SNEGSKA, per germline (reference sequence). Deletions cut 3 bases from V and 5 bases from J, with 10 bases between. CDR3 size: 12 residues. This CDR3 is CSASGSAETQYF. CDR3 in DNA: TGCAGTGCTAGTGGGAGTGCTGAGACCCAGTACTTC.

A note on this clonotype: A much larger clonotype is one base distant, so this may be a read error. The genes are TRBV6-5 and TRBJ2-7; D remains ambiguous. The germline CDR1 and CDR2 sequences are MNHEY and SVGAGI. This CDR3 contains 13 residues. Trimming left V 2 bases short and J 0 bases short, with 5 bases between. CDR3 residues: CASSYGNSYEQYF. CDR3 bases: TGTGCCAGCAGTTACGGCAACTCCTACGAGCAGTACTTC.

Only a few counts were recorded for this clonotype. This sequence joins TRBV28 and TRBJ2-1; D is unclear. CDR1 is MDHEN, CDR2 SYDVKM, per germline. The V end was cut by 1 base, the J end by 6 bases, with 25 bases between. This CDR3 has 19 residues. DNA of the CDR3: TGTGCCAGCAGTTTATATTCCACGCAAGGGTCCGATGGAGCCAATGAGCAGTTCTTC. Translation gives CASSLYSTQGSDGANEQFF.

This clonotype turned up a few times. The chain is built from TRBV6-4 and TRBJ1-1, with D possibly TRBD1 on 5 matching bases. The CDR3 consists of 16 residues. With 2 bases removed from V and 5 bases from J, the gap between germline ends came to 18 bases. Germline V CDR1 and CDR2: MRHNA, SNTAGT. The CDR3 reads CASSDRPGDGQTEAFF. As DNA, the CDR3 is TGTGCCAGCAGTGACCGGCCCGGGGACGGTCAAACTGAAGCTTTCTTT.

This clonotype was seen at least ten times. The gene calls are TRBV30 and TRBJ2-2; no clear D. Trimming shortened V by 0 bases and J by 4 bases, and 12 bases separated the two germline ends. In germline, CDR1 is GTSNPN, CDR2 SVGIG (reference sequence). The CDR3 length is 15 residues. CDR3 region: CAWSVRSRSTGELFF. CDR3 DNA sequence: TGTGCCTGGAGTGTAAGGTCCAGAAGCACCGGGGAGCTGTTTTTT.

This clonotype was seen a few times. The rearrangement joins TRBV30 to TRBJ1-2; D is undetermined. Per the germline V gene, CDR1 is GTSNPN and CDR2 is SVGIG (reference sequence). V was clipped by 4 bases and J by 2 bases, with 11 bases between them. This CDR3 contains 13 residues. For the CDR3, the DNA is TGTGCCTGGACCAGAGTGGGAAACTATGGCTACACCTTC. Its protein is CAWTRVGNYGYTF.

This clonotype has a handful of counts. The V gene is TRBV18, the J gene TRBJ2-1; 9 positions match TRBD1. V shed 0 bases, J shed 8 bases, and the junction held 8 bases outside the gene matches. The CDR3 is made up of 16 amino acids. Germline V lookup: CDR1 KGHSH, CDR2 LQKENI. The CDR3 nucleotides are TGTGCCAGCTCACCACCATCCGGGACAGGGACCTATGAGCAGTTCTTC. Protein sequence: CASSPPSGTGTYEQFF.

On this clonotype itself: A read error is possible here, since a much larger clone lies one base away. The chain uses TRBV7-3 and TRBJ2-5; D may be TRBD1 (6 bases). The CDR3 is made up of 13 amino acids. V lost 7 bases to trimming and J lost 4 bases, with 13 bases between them. Germline V gene data show CDR1 as SGHTA and CDR2 as FQGTGA. This CDR3 is CASTSGVRETQYF. CDR3 in DNA: TGTGCCAGCACCTCAGGGGTTAGAGAGACCCAGTACTTC.

Comments on this clonotype: Germline and junction disagree at one end, which may indicate a read error. The V call is TRBV6-1, the J call TRBJ1-1; D remains unclear. CDR3 length: 14 amino acids. Germline CDR1 and CDR2: MNHNS and SASEGT. CDR3 bases: TGTGGCAGCAGTGAAGCGCTGGGTGTCACTGAAGCTTTCTTT. It specifies CGSSEALGVTEAFF.

This clonotype was detected many times. This rearrangement joins TRBV9 to TRBJ2-1; D not resolved. Trimming cost V 2 bases and J 0 bases, with 9 bases left between them. The germline V gene has CDR1 SGDLS and CDR2 YYNGEE. There are 15 residues in the CDR3. The CDR3 nucleotides read TGTGCCAGCAGCGTCGCGGAGAGCTCCTACAATGAGCAGTTCTTC. Amino acid sequence: CASSVAESSYNEQFF.

This clonotype was observed a few times. This chain links TRBV24-1 with TRBJ2-1; D might be TRBD1 or TRBD2, each matching 7 bases. This CDR3 is 18 amino acids long. CDR1 is KGHDR and CDR2 is SFDVKD in the germline V gene. Trimming removed 2 bases from V and 0 bases from J, with 16 bases in between. This chain's CDR3 is CATSDSPGGGSSYNEQFF. For the CDR3, the DNA is TGTGCCACCAGTGATTCCCCAGGGGGGGGAAGCTCCTACAATGAGCAGTTCTTC.

This clonotype was seen many times. The chain links TRBV27 to TRBJ2-1; D gene ambiguous. V lost 2 bases and J lost 3, with 8 bases in between. In germline, CDR1 is MNHEY, CDR2 SMNVEV (reference sequence). CDR3 size: 14 residues. The CDR3 DNA sequence: TGTGCCAGCAGTTTAATGGATAACTACAATGAGCAGTTCTTC. Encoded protein: CASSLMDNYNEQFF.

This clonotype was recorded many times. V gene TRBV6-1 combines with J gene TRBJ1-1; D gene ambiguous. The CDR3 extends over 16 amino acids. Trimming took 5 bases from V and 2 from J, leaving 18 bases between them. Germline V gives CDR1 MNHNS, CDR2 SASEGT. CDR3 in amino acids: CASSLLPTAGNTEAFF. CDR3 bases: TGTGCCAGCAGTTTACTCCCGACCGCCGGAAACACTGAAGCTTTCTTT.

As to this clonotype: Compared with germline, one end of the junction differs, possibly owing to a read error. This chain connects TRBV5-1 to TRBJ1-2; TRBD1 might be the D (5 bases). Looked up from germline, CDR1 is SGHRS and CDR2 is YFSETQ. There are 16 residues in the CDR3. The CDR3 protein is CASSLTEDSLRYGYTF. The CDR3 bases are TGTGCCAGCAGCTTGACAGAGGACTCGTTACGCTATGGCTACACCTTC.

The chain combines TRBV19 with TRBJ2-1; 7 bases are shared with TRBD2. Germline V gene data show CDR1 as LNHDA and CDR2 as SQIVND (reference sequence). This CDR3 contains 19 residues. V lost 4 bases and J lost 2; bases outside the gene matches: 17. This CDR3 is CASSRNLGLEGVAYNEQFF. CDR3 coding DNA: TGTGCCAGTAGTAGAAACCTAGGACTAGAGGGAGTGGCCTACAATGAGCAGTTCTTC. The full variable domain, completed using reference TRBV19 and TRBJ2-1, is DGGITQSPKYLFRKEGQNVTLSCEQNLNHDAMYWYRQDPGQGLRLIYYSQIVNDFQKGDIAEGYSVSREKKESFPLTVTSAQKNPTAFYLCASSRNLGLEGVAYNEQFFGPGTRLTVL.

This clonotype appeared many times. This sequence joins TRBV19 and TRBJ2-1, with 9 bases aligning to TRBD2. CDR1 is LNHDA and CDR2 is SQIVND in the germline V gene (reference sequence). Germline trimming cut 7 bases from V and 4 bases from J; bases unmatched to any gene: 5. CDR3 length equals 14 residues. CDR3 coding DNA: TGTGCCAGTAAGACTAGCGGAGGGTACAATGAGCAGTTCTTC. It translates to CASKTSGGYNEQFF.

The chain links TRBV6-2 or TRBV6-3 to TRBJ2-7; 10 nucleotides line up with TRBD2. This CDR3 contains 19 residues. Germline-derived CDR1 and CDR2 are MNHEY and SVGEGT. Trimming removed 6 bases from V and 3 bases from J; junction bases left unmatched: 20. The CDR3 sequence: CASRTGSRGRSGRDYEQYF. As DNA, the CDR3 is TGTGCCAGCAGAACCGGATCCAGGGGGCGAAGCGGGAGGGACTACGAGCAGTACTTC.

This chain joins TRBV30 and TRBJ1-2; D might be TRBD1 (5 bases). The CDR3 is made up of 15 amino acids. Germline CDR1 and CDR2: GTSNPN and SVGIG (reference sequence). Trimming took 3 bases from V and 4 from J, leaving 18 bases between them. Here the CDR3 DNA reads TGTGCCTGGAGGCCTCAGGGTATTGGAAGCTATGGCTACACCTTC. This translates into CAWRPQGIGSYGYTF.

The chain uses TRBV5-1 and TRBJ2-5; D is undetermined. There are 12 residues in the CDR3. CDR1 and CDR2 from the germline V gene are SGHRS and YFSETQ. Between the trimmed V and J ends, which lost 4 bases and 3 bases, there was a span of 7 bases. For the CDR3, the DNA is TGCGCCAGCAGCATGCATAAAGAGACCCAGTACTTC. Translating gives CASSMHKETQYF.

At least ten counts were recorded for this clonotype. The DNA of the CDR3 is TGTGCCACCAGTGATTTGGGGGACGGCTACACCTTC. It translates to CATSDLGDGYTF. V and J are TRBV24-1 and TRBJ1-2; tentatively, D is TRBD1 (5 bases). CDR1 and CDR2 (germline): KGHDR, SFDVKD. V dropped 0 bases and J dropped 8 bases, with 6 bases sitting between them. This CDR3 spans 12 amino acids.

This clonotype has at least ten counts. The chain carries TRBV24-1 and TRBJ2-3, with a possible D match to TRBD1 (6 bases). The germline V and J ends were trimmed by 5 bases and 7 bases, with 15 bases remaining between them. The germline V gene encodes CDR1 KGHDR and CDR2 SFDVKD. CDR3 length: 14 residues. The CDR3 loop is CATSVGQGSHTQYF. The CDR3 DNA sequence: TGTGCCACCAGTGTGGGGCAGGGGTCGCATACGCAGTATTTT.

This chain joins TRBV7-2 and TRBJ1-5, with D possibly being TRBD1 (5 bases). The CDR3 runs 16 residues. Trimming took 1 base from V and 0 from J, leaving 10 bases between them. The germline CDR1 and CDR2 sequences are SGHTA and FQGNSA. The CDR3 reads CASSLGGQYSNQPQHF. The CDR3 nucleotides read TGTGCCAGCAGCTTAGGGGGCCAATATAGCAATCAGCCCCAGCATTTT.

At least ten counts were recorded for this clonotype. This chain links TRBV30 with TRBJ1-3; 9 bases are a match to TRBD1. CDR3 length equals 17 residues. Trimming took 3 bases from V and 0 from J; bases not matched to a gene: 9. Germline V lookup: CDR1 GTSNPN, CDR2 SVGIG (reference sequence). As DNA, the CDR3 is TGTGCCTGGAGCAGACCGACAGGGGGATTCTCTGGAAACACCATATATTTT. Its protein is CAWSRPTGGFSGNTIYF.

V usage is TRBV27 and J usage is TRBJ2-7, with 8 bases aligning to TRBD2. Germline V gene sequence: CDR1 MNHEY, CDR2 SMNVEV (reference sequence). CDR3 length: 14 residues. The J segment lost 4 bases and the V segment lost 4 bases, leaving 6 bases of the junction unmatched. CDR3 nucleotide sequence: TGTGCCAGCAGTTCTGCGGGAGGCGGGTACGAGCAGTACTTC. Protein product: CASSSAGGGYEQYF.

J is TRBJ2-1 and V is TRBV20-1, with D maybe TRBD1 (5 bases). Germline V CDR1 and CDR2: DFQATT, SNEGSKA (reference sequence). Trimming removed 0 bases from V and 9 bases from J, with 15 bases in between. The CDR3 is 14 residues long. Written as DNA, the CDR3 is TGCAGTGCTAGAGACCCCGGCAGGGTGGGTGAGCAGTTCTTC. Protein: CSARDPGRVGEQFF.

Remarks on this clonotype: A read error may produce the germline difference seen at one junction end. This rearrangement joins TRBV9 to TRBJ1-3, with D unclear. This CDR3 is 12 amino acids long. Germline V CDR1 and CDR2: SGDLS, YYNGEE. As DNA, the CDR3 is TGTGCCAGCAAGGCGGCTGGAAGCACCATATATTTT. It is translated as CASKAAGSTIYF.

This clonotype came up a few times. The rearrangement links TRBV30 to TRBJ1-2; 8 nucleotides line up with TRBD1. Germline V gene data show CDR1 as GTSNPN and CDR2 as SVGIG (reference sequence). This CDR3 is built from 15 residues. The V and J ends lost 6 bases and 5 bases, in that order; junction bases with no gene match: 14. The CDR3 sequence: CACRWPPQGAYGYTF. The CDR3 coding sequence is TGTGCCTGTAGATGGCCCCCTCAGGGGGCTTATGGCTACACCTTC.

There are many counts of this clonotype. This chain connects TRBV9 to TRBJ2-2; D assignment may be TRBD1 or TRBD2 (5 bases each). Germline values: CDR1 SGDLS, CDR2 YYNGEE. The ends were cut back, 4 bases at V and 5 bases at J, with 24 bases in the middle. CDR3 length equals 18 residues. The CDR3 spells CASSSRRRAEWGTGELFF. In nucleotides, the CDR3 is TGTGCCAGCAGCTCCCGTCGGCGAGCGGAGTGGGGGACCGGGGAGCTGTTTTTT.

The V gene is TRBV7-2, the J gene TRBJ2-5; TRBD2 matches at 11 bases. The CDR3 length is 16 residues. Trimming cost V 2 bases and J 5 bases; bases outside gene matches: 7. CDR1 is SGHTA and CDR2 is FQGNSA in the germline V gene. CDR3 protein: CASSLSSGRGGETQYF. In nucleotides, the CDR3 is TGTGCCAGCAGCTTAAGTAGCGGGAGGGGCGGGGAGACCCAGTACTTC.